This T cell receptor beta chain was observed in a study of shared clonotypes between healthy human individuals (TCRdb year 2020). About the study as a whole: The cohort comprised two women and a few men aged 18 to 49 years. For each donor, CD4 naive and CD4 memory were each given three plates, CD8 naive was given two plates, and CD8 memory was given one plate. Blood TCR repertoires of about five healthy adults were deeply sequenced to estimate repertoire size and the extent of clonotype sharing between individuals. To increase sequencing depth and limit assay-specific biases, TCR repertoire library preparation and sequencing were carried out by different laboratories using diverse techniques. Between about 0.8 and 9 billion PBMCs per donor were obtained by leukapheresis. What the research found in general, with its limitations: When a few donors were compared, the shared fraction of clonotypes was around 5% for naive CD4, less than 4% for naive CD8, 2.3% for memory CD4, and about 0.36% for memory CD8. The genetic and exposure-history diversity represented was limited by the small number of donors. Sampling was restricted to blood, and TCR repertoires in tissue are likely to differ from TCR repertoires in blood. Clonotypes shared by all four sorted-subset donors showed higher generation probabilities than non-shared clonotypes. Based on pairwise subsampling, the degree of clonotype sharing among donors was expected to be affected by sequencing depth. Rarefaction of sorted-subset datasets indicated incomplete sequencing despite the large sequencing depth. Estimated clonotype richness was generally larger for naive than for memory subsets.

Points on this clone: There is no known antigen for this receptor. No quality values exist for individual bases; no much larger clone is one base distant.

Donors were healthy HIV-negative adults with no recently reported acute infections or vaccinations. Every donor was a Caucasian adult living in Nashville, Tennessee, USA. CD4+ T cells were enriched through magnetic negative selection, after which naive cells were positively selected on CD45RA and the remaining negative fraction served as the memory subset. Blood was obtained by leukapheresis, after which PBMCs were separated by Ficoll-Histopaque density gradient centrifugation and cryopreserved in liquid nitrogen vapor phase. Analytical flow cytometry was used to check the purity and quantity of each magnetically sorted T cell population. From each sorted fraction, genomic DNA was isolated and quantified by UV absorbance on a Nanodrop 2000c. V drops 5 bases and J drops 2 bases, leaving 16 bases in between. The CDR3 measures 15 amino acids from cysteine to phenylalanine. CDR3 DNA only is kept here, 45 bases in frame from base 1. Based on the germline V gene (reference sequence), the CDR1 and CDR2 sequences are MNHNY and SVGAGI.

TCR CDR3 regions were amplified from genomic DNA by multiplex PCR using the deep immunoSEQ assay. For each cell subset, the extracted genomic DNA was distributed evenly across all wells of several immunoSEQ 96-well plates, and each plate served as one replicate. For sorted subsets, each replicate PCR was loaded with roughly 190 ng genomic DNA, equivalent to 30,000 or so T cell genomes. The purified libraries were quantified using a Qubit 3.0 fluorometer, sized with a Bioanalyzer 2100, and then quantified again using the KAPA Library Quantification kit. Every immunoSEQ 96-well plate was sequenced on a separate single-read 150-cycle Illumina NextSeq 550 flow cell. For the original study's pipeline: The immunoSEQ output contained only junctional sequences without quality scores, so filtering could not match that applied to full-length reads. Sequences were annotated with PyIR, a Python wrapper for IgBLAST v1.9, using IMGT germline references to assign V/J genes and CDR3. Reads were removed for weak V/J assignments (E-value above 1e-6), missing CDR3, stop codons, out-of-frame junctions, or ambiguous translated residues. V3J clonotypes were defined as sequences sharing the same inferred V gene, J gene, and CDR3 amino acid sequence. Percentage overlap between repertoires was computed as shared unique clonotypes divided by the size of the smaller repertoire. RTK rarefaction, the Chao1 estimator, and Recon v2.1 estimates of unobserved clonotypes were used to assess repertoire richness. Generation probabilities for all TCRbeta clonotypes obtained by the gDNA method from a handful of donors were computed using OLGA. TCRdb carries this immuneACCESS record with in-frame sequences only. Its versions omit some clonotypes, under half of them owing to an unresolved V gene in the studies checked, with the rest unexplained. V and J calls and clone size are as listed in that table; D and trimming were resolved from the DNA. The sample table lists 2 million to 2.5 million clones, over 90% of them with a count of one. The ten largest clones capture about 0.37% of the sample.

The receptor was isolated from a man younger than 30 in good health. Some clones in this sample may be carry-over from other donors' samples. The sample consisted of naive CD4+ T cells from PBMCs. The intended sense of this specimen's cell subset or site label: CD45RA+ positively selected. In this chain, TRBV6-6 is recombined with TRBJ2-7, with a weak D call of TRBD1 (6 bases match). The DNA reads TGTGCCAGCAGTGGACCCGGGACACCAGCCTACGAGCAGTACTTC. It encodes CASSGPGTPAYEQYF.